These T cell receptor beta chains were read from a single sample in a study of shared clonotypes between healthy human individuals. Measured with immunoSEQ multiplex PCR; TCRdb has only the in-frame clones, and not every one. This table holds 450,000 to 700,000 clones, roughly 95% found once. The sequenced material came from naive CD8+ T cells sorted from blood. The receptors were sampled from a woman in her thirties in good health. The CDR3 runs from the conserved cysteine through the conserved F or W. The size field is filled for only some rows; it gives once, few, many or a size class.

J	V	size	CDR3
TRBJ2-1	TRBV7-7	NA	CASSLGLFNEQFF
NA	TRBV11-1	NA	CASSPTWDRGRLFEQYF
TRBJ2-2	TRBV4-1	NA	CASSQTGAGNTGELFF
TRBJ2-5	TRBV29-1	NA	CSAVGLAGEETQYF
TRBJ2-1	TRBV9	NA	CASSPTSGSYNEQFF
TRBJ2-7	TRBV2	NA	CASRGGLTSSYEQYF
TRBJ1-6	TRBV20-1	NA	CSARMGSPLHF
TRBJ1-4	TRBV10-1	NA	CASPNGQRNEKLFF
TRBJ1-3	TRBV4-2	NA	CASSQGAGDSGNTIYF
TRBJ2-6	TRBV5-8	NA	CASSLAVEEVNVLTF
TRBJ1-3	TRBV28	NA	CASSVQPIGNTIYF
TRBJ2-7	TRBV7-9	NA	CASSFDGQPYEQYF
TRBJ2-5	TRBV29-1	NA	CSTTVLETQYF
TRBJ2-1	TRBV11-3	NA	CASSLVAGGSKYNEQFF
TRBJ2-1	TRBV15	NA	CATQGTSYNEQFF
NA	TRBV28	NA	CASSLGWVYEQYF
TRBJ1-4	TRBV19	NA	CASSIGPGDNEKLFF
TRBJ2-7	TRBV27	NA	CASSIDTTYEQYF
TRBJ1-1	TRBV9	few	CASAGGSPNTEAFF
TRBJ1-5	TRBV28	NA	CASSQDSLNQPQHF
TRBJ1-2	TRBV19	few	CASGLLGYTF
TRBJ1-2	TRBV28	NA	CASSLDLWREGHYYGYTF
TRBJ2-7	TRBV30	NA	CAWSVTLNEQYF
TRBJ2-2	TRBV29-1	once	CSVEQTNTGELFF
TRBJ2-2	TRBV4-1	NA	CASSQGGRVNTGELFF
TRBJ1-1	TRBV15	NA	CATTEGRGQGEAFF
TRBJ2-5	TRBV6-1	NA	CASSEAVGRGETQYF